These 29 T cell receptor beta chains were all obtained from the same sample, sequenced in a study of blood T cell repertoires in COVID-19. Repertoires were generated with immunoSEQ multiplex PCR, while TCRdb's copy carries only in-frame clones and drops some. The data hold about 76,000 clones, with around 83% observed a single time. The sequencing input was peripheral blood. The receptors were sampled from a man aged 80 or over with acute or convalescent COVID-19.

The chain links TRBV5-6 to TRBJ1-1, with 8 nucleotides matching TRBD1. The CDR3 spans 15 residues. The ends lost 5 bases at V and 9 bases at J; junction bases unmatched: 15. CDR1 and CDR2 (germline): SGHDT, YYEEEE. CDR3 sequence (DNA): TGTGCCAGCAGTTACCTCTCAGGGGGCCCCGGCCAAGCTTTCTTT. This codes for CASSYLSGGPGQAFF. Drawing the rest from reference TRBV5-6 and TRBJ1-1, the complete variable domain is DAGVTQSPTHLIKTRGQQVTLRCSPKSGHDTVSWYQQALGQGPQFIFQYYEEEERQRGNFPDRFSGHQFPNYSSELNVNALLLGDSALYLCASSYLSGGPGQAFFGQGTRLTVV.

The V gene is TRBV28, the J gene TRBJ2-7; maybe TRBD1 (6 bases). V was pared by 7 bases and J by 11 bases, with 21 bases between. Germline V gene lookup returns CDR1 MDHEN and CDR2 SYDVKM. The CDR3 runs to 13 residues. Here the CDR3 reads CASNIQGTLHEYF. The DNA of the CDR3 is TGTGCCAGCAACATCCAGGGGACGCTACACGAGTACTTC.

This sequence joins TRBV7-2 and TRBJ2-1, with D uncertain. Trimming left V 5 bases short and J 10 bases short, with 21 bases between. CDR3 length: 15 amino acids. Germline V gives CDR1 SGHTA, CDR2 FQGNSA. The DNA for the CDR3 is TGTGCCAGCAGCCCGCAACGTTCGCCCCTCCAGGAGCAGTTCTTC. This gives the protein CASSPQRSPLQEQFF.

This chain links TRBV18 with TRBJ1-1; TRBD1 agrees at 8 bases. Germline loops: CDR1 KGHSH, CDR2 LQKENI. V lost 1 base, J lost 5 bases, and 3 bases stayed unmatched. The CDR3 is made up of 14 amino acids. The CDR3 is CASSPRQGRTEAFF. In DNA, the CDR3 is TGTGCCAGCTCACCACGACAGGGGCGGACTGAAGCTTTCTTT.

CDR3 nucleotide sequence: TGTGCCAGCAGCCGCGGGGGGATTCTTGGGGATACGCAGTATTTT. Protein: CASSRGGILGDTQYF. The rearrangement links TRBV7-2 to TRBJ2-3; 8 bases line up with TRBD2. The germline gives CDR1 SGHTA, CDR2 FQGNSA. V dropped 5 bases and J dropped 6; count of bases not matched to a gene: 10. This CDR3 is built from 15 residues.

This clone was seen just once. This CDR3 is also generated by other DNA sequences in the sample. In nucleotides, the CDR3 is TGTGCCAGCAGCCAGGGACAGGGGAATGAAAAACTGTTTTTT. This encodes CASSQGQGNEKLFF. The V and J genes are TRBV4-2 and TRBJ1-4; 10 positions agree with TRBD1. The CDR3 spans 14 residues. With 3 bases clipped from V and 5 bases from J, the junction kept 0 bases outside the gene matches. From germline, CDR1 is LGHNA and CDR2 YNFKEQ.

V gene TRBV14 combines with J gene TRBJ2-5; no clear D gene. CDR3 size: 13 residues. V shed 5 bases and J shed 1 base, with 8 bases lying between them. Germline V gene data show CDR1 as SGHDN and CDR2 as FVKESK. The chain's CDR3 is CASSWRVQETQYF. DNA of the CDR3: TGTGCCAGCAGCTGGAGAGTCCAAGAGACCCAGTACTTC.

The V and J genes are TRBV5-1 and TRBJ1-5; D not certain. V was trimmed by 0 bases and J by 6 bases, leaving 13 bases between them. CDR1 is SGHRS and CDR2 is YFSETQ in the germline V gene. This CDR3 comprises 15 residues. The CDR3 nucleotides read TGCGCCAGCAGCTTGGATGGGGAGAAAGGTCAGCCCCAGCATTTT. It specifies CASSLDGEKGQPQHF.

The rearrangement joins TRBV7-2 to TRBJ2-6; TRBD1 is a possible D gene (5 bases). V was trimmed by 4 bases and J by 2 bases, leaving 9 bases between them. Germline V CDR1 and CDR2: SGHTA, FQGNSA. The CDR3 has 15 residues. As DNA, the CDR3 is TGTGCCAGCAGCTCCAGGGTGGCTGGGGCCAACGTCCTGACTTTC. Protein product: CASSSRVAGANVLTF.

The chain combines TRBV19 with TRBJ2-1; D is possibly TRBD1 (5 bases). Trimming shortened V by 1 base and J by 2 bases, and 9 bases separated the two germline ends. Germline CDR1 LNHDA, CDR2 SQIVND (reference sequence). CDR3 length: 15 amino acids. CDR3 DNA: TGTGCCAGTAGTATAGGTGGACAAGCCTACAATGAGCAGTTCTTC. This encodes CASSIGGQAYNEQFF.

About this clone: Relative to the germline gene, one junction end is altered; a read error may explain this. This sequence joins TRBV6-6 and TRBJ1-1; 10 bases are a match to TRBD1. Germline V gene sequence: CDR1 MNHNY, CDR2 SVGAGI (reference sequence). This CDR3 comprises 12 residues. The CDR3 nucleotides are TGTGCCAGCAGTGAGGGGACAGGGGATGCCCCTTTT. Its protein product is CASSEGTGDAPF.

The chain has TRBV19 and TRBJ2-6; D is uncertain. The germline V gene has CDR1 LNHDA and CDR2 SQIVND (reference sequence). V gave up 1 base and J gave up 0 bases, with 10 bases separating them. This CDR3 is 17 amino acids long. CDR3 protein: CASSIAFKSSGANVLTF. In nucleotides, the CDR3 is TGTGCCAGTAGTATAGCCTTTAAGAGCTCTGGGGCCAACGTCCTGACTTTC.

The CDR3 protein is CASSPLAGGPDEQYF. For the CDR3, the DNA is TGTGCCAGCAGCCCACTAGCGGGGGGGCCGGACGAGCAGTACTTC. The chain has TRBV7-3 and TRBJ2-7; 13 bases are shared with TRBD2. Trimming at V came to 5 bases and at J to 5 bases, leaving 6 bases not matched to a gene. The germline CDR1 and CDR2 sequences are SGHTA and FQGTGA. This CDR3 comprises 15 residues.

The genes are TRBV2 and TRBJ1-6; 10 bases match TRBD1. The CDR3 length is 14 residues. Germline V gives CDR1 SNHLY, CDR2 FYNNEI. Trimming removed 7 bases from V and 10 bases from J; junction bases left unmatched: 7. CDR3 sequence (DNA): TGTGCCAGCATGCCGGGACAGGGGTGGTCACCCCTCCACTTT. Protein: CASMPGQGWSPLHF.

The rearrangement joins TRBV7-2 to TRBJ2-7, with D perhaps matching TRBD1 (6 bases). CDR1 is SGHTA and CDR2 is FQGNSA in the germline V gene. The CDR3 spans 15 residues. The V gene lost 5 bases and the J gene lost 2 bases, with 16 bases spanning the gap. The CDR3 is CASSPQAGVTYEQYF. For the CDR3, the DNA is TGTGCCAGCAGCCCCCAGGCAGGGGTAACCTACGAGCAGTACTTC.

The J gene is TRBJ2-3, the V gene TRBV7-2; tentatively, D is TRBD1 (6 bases). The V end was cut by 4 bases, the J end by 2 bases, with 16 bases between. Germline CDR1 reads SGHTA; CDR2 reads FQGNSA. The length of the CDR3 is 16 residues. CDR3 amino acids: CASSSGVDRFTDTQYF. The CDR3 DNA is TGTGCCAGCAGCTCCGGGGTAGACAGGTTCACAGATACGCAGTATTTT.

V and J are TRBV7-9 and TRBJ1-3; 12 nucleotides align to TRBD1. This CDR3 comprises 17 residues. J gave up 4 bases and V 2 bases, and 6 bases lay outside the gene matches. CDR1 and CDR2 (germline): SEHNR, FQNEAQ (reference sequence). CDR3 residues: CASSLLGTGGSGNTIYF. The CDR3 DNA reads TGTGCCAGCAGCTTACTTGGGACAGGGGGCTCAGGAAACACCATATATTTT.

This chain joins TRBV27 and TRBJ1-5; no clear D. Germline CDR1 and CDR2: MNHEY and SMNVEV (reference sequence). Trimming cost V 6 bases and J 7 bases, with 16 bases left between them. This CDR3 is 14 amino acids long. CDR3 sequence: CASSLASMGQPQHF. CDR3 nucleotides: TGTGCCAGCAGCCTAGCATCGATGGGCCAGCCCCAGCATTTT.

This chain links TRBV29-1 with TRBJ1-1; 11 nucleotides line up with TRBD1. V lost 7 bases and J lost 4; bases outside the gene matches: 17. There are 17 residues in the CDR3. Looked up from germline, CDR1 is SQVTM and CDR2 is ANQGSEA. The CDR3: CSAPSDRGQGWSTEAFF. The DNA of the CDR3 is TGCAGCGCACCATCGGACAGGGGGCAGGGGTGGAGCACTGAAGCTTTCTTT.

The count of this clone is one. The chain employs TRBV18 and TRBJ1-5; 11 bases line up with TRBD1. After removal of 3 bases from V and 7 bases from J, the junction contained 5 bases not matched to a gene. Germline V gene data show CDR1 as KGHSH and CDR2 as LQKENI. The CDR3 length is 15 residues. The CDR3 loop reads CASSPGRTGGQPQHF. The CDR3 DNA reads TGTGCCAGCTCACCTGGCCGGACAGGGGGCCAGCCCCAGCATTTT.

The chain recombines TRBV6-5 with TRBJ1-2; 7 bases agree with TRBD1. Germline CDR1 MNHEY, CDR2 SVGAGI. Trimming took 5 bases from V and 7 from J; bases not matched to a gene: 13. The CDR3 is 15 amino acids. The CDR3 nucleotides read TGTGCCAGCAGTAACAGACAGGGTCCCTTCGGTGGCTACACCTTC. Protein: CASSNRQGPFGGYTF.

The CDR3 loop reads CACLWAQNEKLFF. For the CDR3, the DNA is TGTGCCTGCCTCTGGGCACAAAATGAAAAACTGTTTTTT. This chain joins TRBV30 and TRBJ1-4; no clear D gene. Trimming removed 6 bases at V and 5 bases at J, with 13 bases between. CDR1 and CDR2 (germline): GTSNPN, SVGIG (reference sequence). The CDR3 runs to 13 residues. Combining the CDR3 with reference TRBV30 and TRBJ1-4 gives the whole variable domain SQTIHQWPATLVQPVGSPLSLECTVEGTSNPNLYWYRQAAGRGLQLLFYSVGIGQISSEVPQNLSASRPQDRQFILSSKKLLLSDSGFYLCACLWAQNEKLFFGSGTQLSVL.

This clone has just a few counts. The V and J genes are TRBV6-5 and TRBJ1-5; D is undetermined. Germline lookup yields CDR1 MNHEY and CDR2 SVGAGI. This CDR3 spans 13 amino acids. The V and J ends lost 7 bases and 4 bases respectively, with 11 bases between them. The DNA of the CDR3 is TGTGCCAGCACTACCTCAGGAAATCAGCCCCAGCATTTT. Encoded protein: CASTTSGNQPQHF.

The chain combines TRBV7-2 with TRBJ1-6; TRBD1 aligns across 7 bases. The germline V gene has CDR1 SGHTA and CDR2 FQGNSA. V shed 1 base, J shed 10 bases, and the junction held 10 bases outside the gene matches. There are 16 residues in the CDR3. The chain's CDR3 is CASSLEITGVRSPLHF. The CDR3 nucleotides read TGTGCCAGCAGCTTAGAAATAACAGGGGTTAGGTCACCCCTCCACTTT.

The chain joins TRBV19 to TRBJ1-1; a weak D match, TRBD1 (6 bases). From germline, CDR1 is LNHDA and CDR2 SQIVND (reference sequence). The CDR3 contains 15 residues. Deletions cut 0 bases from V and 4 bases from J, with 12 bases between. The chain's CDR3 is CASSIDGAGVTEAFF. CDR3 in DNA: TGTGCCAGTAGTATAGATGGGGCAGGGGTCACTGAAGCTTTCTTT.

CDR3 bases: TGTGCCAGCATCACTCCCAGGGCGGACGTTGGAAACACCATATATTTT. It yields the protein CASITPRADVGNTIYF. V and J are TRBV16 and TRBJ1-3, with a tentative D call TRBD1 (5 bases). Germline V gives CDR1 KGHSY, CDR2 FQNENV. The CDR3 consists of 16 residues. V lost 7 bases to trimming and J lost 3 bases, with 19 bases between them. Drawing the rest from reference TRBV16 and TRBJ1-3, the complete variable domain is GEEVAQTPKHLVRGEGQKAKLYCAPIKGHSYVFWYQQVLKNEFKFLISFQNENVFDETGMPKERFSAKCLPNSPCSLEIQATKLEDSAVYFCASITPRADVGNTIYFGEGSWLTVV.

This clone was picked up a small number of times. The chain links TRBV7-9 to TRBJ1-1; D is perhaps TRBD1 (5 bases). V lost 5 bases to trimming and J lost 0 bases, with 10 bases between them. CDR1 is SEHNR, CDR2 FQNEAQ, per germline (reference sequence). This CDR3 has 14 residues. The CDR3: CASSERQMNTEAFF. DNA of the CDR3: TGTGCCAGCAGCGAAAGACAGATGAACACTGAAGCTTTCTTT. Based on the CDR3 plus reference TRBV7-9 and TRBJ1-1, the full variable domain is DTGVSQNPRHKITKRGQNVTFRCDPISEHNRLYWYRQTLGQGPEFLTYFQNEAQLEKSRLLSDRFSAERPKGSFSTLEIQRTEQGDSAMYLCASSERQMNTEAFFGQGTRLTVV.

The chain recombines TRBV6-4 with TRBJ2-1; TRBD2 aligns across 8 bases. V dropped 3 bases and J dropped 6; count of bases not matched to a gene: 10. Germline lookup yields CDR1 MRHNA and CDR2 SNTAGT. CDR3 length: 16 residues. The CDR3 DNA is TGTGCCAGCAGTGAAGACGGTCGGGGGGGCTCCAATGAGCAGTTCTTC. This gives the protein CASSEDGRGGSNEQFF.

The sample holds a few counts of this clone. This sequence joins TRBV9 and TRBJ1-1; D remains unclear. Germline V gene data show CDR1 as SGDLS and CDR2 as YYNGEE. The ends were cut back, 6 bases at V and 0 bases at J, with 21 bases in the middle. This CDR3 has 17 residues. CDR3 bases: TGTGCCAGCACCCCCTCTTTTCAGTACACCATGAACACTGAAGCTTTCTTT. As protein: CASTPSFQYTMNTEAFF. Filled out from reference TRBV9 and TRBJ1-1, the complete variable domain reads DSGVTQTPKHLITATGQRVTLRCSPRSGDLSVYWYQQSLDQGLQFLIQYYNGEERAKGNILERFSAQQFPDLHSELNLSSLELGDSALYFCASTPSFQYTMNTEAFFGQGTRLTVV.